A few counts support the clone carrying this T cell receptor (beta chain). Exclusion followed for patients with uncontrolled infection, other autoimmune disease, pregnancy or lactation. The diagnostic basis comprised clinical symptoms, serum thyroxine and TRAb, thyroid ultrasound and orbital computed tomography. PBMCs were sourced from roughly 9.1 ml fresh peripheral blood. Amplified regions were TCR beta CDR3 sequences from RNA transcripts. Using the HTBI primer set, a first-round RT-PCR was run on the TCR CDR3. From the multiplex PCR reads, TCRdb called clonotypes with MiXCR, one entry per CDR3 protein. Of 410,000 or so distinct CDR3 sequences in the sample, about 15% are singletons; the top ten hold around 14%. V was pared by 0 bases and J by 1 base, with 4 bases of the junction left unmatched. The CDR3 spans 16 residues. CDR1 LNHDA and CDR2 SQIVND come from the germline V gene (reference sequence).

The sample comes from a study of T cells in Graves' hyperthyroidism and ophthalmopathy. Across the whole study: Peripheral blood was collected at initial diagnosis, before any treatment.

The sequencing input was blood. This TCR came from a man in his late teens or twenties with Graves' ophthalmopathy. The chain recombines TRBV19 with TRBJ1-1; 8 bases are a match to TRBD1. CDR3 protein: CASSIDRDRRNTEAFF. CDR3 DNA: TGTGCCAGTAGTATAGACAGGGACAGGCGGAACACTGAAGCTTTCTTT. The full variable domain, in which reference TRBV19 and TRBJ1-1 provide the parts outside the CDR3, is DGGITQSPKYLFRKEGQNVTLSCEQNLNHDAMYWYRQDPGQGLRLIYYSQIVNDFQKGDIAEGYSVSREKKESFPLTVTSAQKNPTAFYLCASSIDRDRRNTEAFFGQGTRLTVV.